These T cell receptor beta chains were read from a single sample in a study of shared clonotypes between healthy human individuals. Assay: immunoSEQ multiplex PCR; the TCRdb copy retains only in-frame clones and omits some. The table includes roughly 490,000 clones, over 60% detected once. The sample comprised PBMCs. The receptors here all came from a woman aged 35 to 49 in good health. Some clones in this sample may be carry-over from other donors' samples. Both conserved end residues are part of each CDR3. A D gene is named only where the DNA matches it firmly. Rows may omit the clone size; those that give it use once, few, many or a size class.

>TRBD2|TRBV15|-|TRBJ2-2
CATSRDRLAGTGELFF
TGTGCCACCAGCAGAGACAGACTAGCCGGAACCGGGGAGCTGTTTTTT
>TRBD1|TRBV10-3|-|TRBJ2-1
CAISEGDRGYGNEQFF
TGTGCCATCAGTGAAGGGGACAGGGGGTATGGCAATGAGCAGTTCTTC
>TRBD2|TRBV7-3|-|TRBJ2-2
CASSSLAGNTGELFF
TGTGCCAGCAGCTCTCTAGCGGGTAACACCGGGGAGCTGTTTTTT
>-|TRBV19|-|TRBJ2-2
CATKGSDVTGELFF
TGTGCCACTAAGGGCAGTGATGTCACCGGGGAGCTGTTTTTT
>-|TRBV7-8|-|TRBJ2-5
CASSRDQETQYF
TGTGCCAGCAGCCGGGACCAAGAGACCCAGTACTTC
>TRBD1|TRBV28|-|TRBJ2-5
CASSIQGAVETQYF
TGTGCCAGCAGTATACAGGGGGCGGTGGAGACCCAGTACTTC
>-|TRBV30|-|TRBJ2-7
CAWSPLSADEQYF
TGTGCCTGGAGTCCGTTATCGGCTGACGAGCAGTACTTC
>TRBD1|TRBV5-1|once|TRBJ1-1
CASSGAAGQRNTEAFF
TGCGCCAGCAGCGGGGCTGCGGGACAGAGGAACACTGAAGCTTTCTTT
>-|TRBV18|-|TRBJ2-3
CASSPTGKTDTQYF
TGTGCCAGCTCACCAACAGGAAAAACAGATACGCAGTATTTT
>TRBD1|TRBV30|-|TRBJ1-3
CAWAKGQGIRSGNTIYF
TGTGCCTGGGCTAAGGGACAGGGGATACGATCTGGAAACACCATATATTTT
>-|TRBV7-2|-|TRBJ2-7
CASSLEGGPPYEQYF
TGTGCCAGCAGCTTAGAGGGCGGTCCTCCCTACGAGCAGTACTTC
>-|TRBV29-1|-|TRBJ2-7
CSVSPDPYEQYF
TGCAGCGTTTCCCCTGACCCATACGAGCAGTACTTC
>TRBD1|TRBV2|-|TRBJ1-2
CASSRDRETYGYTF
TGTGCCAGCAGTCGGGACAGGGAGACCTATGGCTACACCTTC
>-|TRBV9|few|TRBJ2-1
CASSVHPSVNEQFF
TGTGCCAGCAGCGTCCACCCGTCTGTCAATGAGCAGTTCTTC
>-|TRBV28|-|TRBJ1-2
CASNLGGSNYGYTF
TGTGCCAGCAATTTGGGGGGCTCTAACTATGGCTACACCTTC
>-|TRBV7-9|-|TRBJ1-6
CASSLAGGYSPLHF
TGTGCCAGCAGCTTAGCTGGGGGCTATTCACCCCTCCACTTT
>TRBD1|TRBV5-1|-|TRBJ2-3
CASSRGAGTGARMKADTQYF
TGCGCCAGCAGCCGTGGGGCAGGGACAGGGGCCCGTATGAAGGCAGATACGCAGTATTTT
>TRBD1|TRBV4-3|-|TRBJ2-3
CASSPKRQGMGDTQYF
TGCGCCAGCAGCCCTAAGAGACAGGGGATGGGGGATACGCAGTATTTT